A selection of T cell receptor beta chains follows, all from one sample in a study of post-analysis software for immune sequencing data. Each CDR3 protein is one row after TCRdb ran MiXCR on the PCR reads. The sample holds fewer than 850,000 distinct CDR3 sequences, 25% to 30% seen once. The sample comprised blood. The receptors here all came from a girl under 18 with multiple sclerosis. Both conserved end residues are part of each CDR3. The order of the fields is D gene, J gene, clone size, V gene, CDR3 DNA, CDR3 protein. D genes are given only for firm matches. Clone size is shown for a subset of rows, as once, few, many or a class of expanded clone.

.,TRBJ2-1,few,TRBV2,TGTGCCAGCAGTGAAATCTGGAGGGTATCCTACAATGAGCAGTTCTTC,CASSEIWRVSYNEQFF
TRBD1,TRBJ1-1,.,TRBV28,TGTGCCAGCAGTCCGGGACAGACCCGGAACACTGAAGCTTTCTTT,CASSPGQTRNTEAFF
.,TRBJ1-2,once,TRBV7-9,TGTGCCAGCACAACTTACCGGGGGATCTATGGCTACACCTTC,CASTTYRGIYGYTF
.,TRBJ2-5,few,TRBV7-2,TGTGCCAGCAGCCTCATTGGGACCCAGTACCAAGAGACCCAGTACTTC,CASSLIGTQYQETQYF
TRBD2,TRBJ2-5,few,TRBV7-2,TGTGCCAGCAGCCGGGACTACCGGCAAGAGACCCAGTACTTC,CASSRDYRQETQYF
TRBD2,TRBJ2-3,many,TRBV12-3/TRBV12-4,TGTGCCAGCGAACTAGCGGGGGCGGCTACGCAGTATTTT,CASELAGAATQYF
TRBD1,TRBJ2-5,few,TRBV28,TGTGCCAGCAGTTCGCCCGGGACAGGGGGCGAGACCCAGTACTTC,CASSSPGTGGETQYF
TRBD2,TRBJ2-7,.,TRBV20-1,TGCAGTGTTTCGTCACTAGCGGCATCTTACGAGCAGTACTTC,CSVSSLAASYEQYF
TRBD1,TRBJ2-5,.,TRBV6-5,TGTGCCAGCAGTTACTCGGGTCAGGGGGCGGGGGAGACCCAGTACTTC,CASSYSGQGAGETQYF
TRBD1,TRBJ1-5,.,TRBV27,TGTGCCAGCAGTAGAAACCGGGACAGGGCAAATAGCAATCAGCCCCAGCATTTT,CASSRNRDRANSNQPQHF
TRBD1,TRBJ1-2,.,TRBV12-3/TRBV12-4,TGTGCCAGCAGTCCGGGGGGAGGGGGCGAAGACTATGGCTACACCTTC,CASSPGGGGEDYGYTF
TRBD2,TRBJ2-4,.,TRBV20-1,TGCAGTGCCGACTTGGGGCGGGAGGGCGGTGGCATTCAGTACTTC,CSADLGREGGGIQYF
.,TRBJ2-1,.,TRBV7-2,TGTGCCAGCAGCCGTCCGGGCAGCTACAATGAGCAGTTCTTC,CASSRPGSYNEQFF
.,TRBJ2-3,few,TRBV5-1,TGCGCCAGCAGCGCCGGGTCGCGAGGACGCATCACAGATACGCAGTATTTT,CASSAGSRGRITDTQYF
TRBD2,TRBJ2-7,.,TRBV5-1,TGCGCCAGCAGCCCAACTACGACTAGCGGGAGGGCAGGGGCCTCCTACGAGCAGTACTTC,CASSPTTTSGRAGASYEQYF
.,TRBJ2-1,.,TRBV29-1,TGCAGCGTTGAAGTGGGCCAGCTATACAATGAGCAGTTCTTC,CSVEVGQLYNEQFF